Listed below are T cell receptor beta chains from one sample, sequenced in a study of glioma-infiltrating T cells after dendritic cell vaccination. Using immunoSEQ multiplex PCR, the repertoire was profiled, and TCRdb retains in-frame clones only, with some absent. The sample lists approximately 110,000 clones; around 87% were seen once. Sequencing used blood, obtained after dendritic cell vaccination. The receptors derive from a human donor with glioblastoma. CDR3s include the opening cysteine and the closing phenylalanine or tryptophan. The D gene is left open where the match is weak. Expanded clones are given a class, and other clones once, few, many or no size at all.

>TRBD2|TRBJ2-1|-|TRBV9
CASSRGTSGNYEQFF
TGTGCCAGCAGCCGGGGGACTAGCGGGAACTATGAGCAGTTCTTC
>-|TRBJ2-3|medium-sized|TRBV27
CASSLAGYSTDTQYF
TGTGCCAGCAGTTTAGCGGGATATAGCACAGATACGCAGTATTTT
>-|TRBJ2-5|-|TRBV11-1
CASSHREMRAQYF
TGTGCCAGCAGCCATAGGGAGATGCGGGCCCAGTACTTC
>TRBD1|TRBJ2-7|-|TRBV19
CASRPGQGPYEQYF
TGTGCCAGTAGACCGGGACAGGGGCCCTACGAGCAGTACTTC
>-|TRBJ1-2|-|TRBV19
CASRTGGGLRGYTF
TGTGCCAGTAGGACGGGGGGGGGCCTGCGTGGCTACACCTTC
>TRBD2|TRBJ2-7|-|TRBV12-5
CASGFRLAGAVGYEQYF
TGTGCTAGTGGTTTTCGCCTAGCGGGAGCTGTTGGGTACGAGCAGTACTTC
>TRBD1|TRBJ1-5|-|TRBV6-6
CASSYPGTGGQPQHF
TGTGCCAGCAGTTACCCCGGGACAGGGGGACAGCCCCAGCATTTT
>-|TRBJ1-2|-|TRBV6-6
CASSKDSFYGYTF
TGTGCCAGCAGTAAGGACAGTTTCTATGGCTACACCTTC
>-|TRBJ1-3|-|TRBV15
CATSRQPAGNTIYF
TGTGCCACCAGCAGACAACCCGCGGGAAACACCATATATTTT
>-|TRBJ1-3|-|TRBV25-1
CASSATALSGNTIYF
TGTGCCAGCAGTGCGACAGCGCTCTCTGGAAACACCATATATTTT
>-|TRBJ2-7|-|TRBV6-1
CASNHRSYEQYF
TGTGCCAGCAACCACAGGAGCTACGAGCAGTACTTC
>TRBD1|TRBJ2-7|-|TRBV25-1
CASTAGTGYENEQYF
TGTGCCAGCACCGCCGGGACAGGGTACGAGAACGAGCAGTACTTC
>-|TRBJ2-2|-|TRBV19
CASSGFLGTGELFF
TGTGCCAGCTCAGGGTTTTTGGGGACCGGGGAGCTGTTTTTT
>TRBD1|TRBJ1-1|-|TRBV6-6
CASSYSGQAFAAFF
TGTGCCAGCAGTTACTCGGGACAGGCTTTTGCAGCTTTCTTT
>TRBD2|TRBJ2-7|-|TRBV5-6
CASSFVGGEQYF
TGTGCCAGCAGCTTTGTGGGGGGGGAGCAGTACTTC
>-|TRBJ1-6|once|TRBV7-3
CASSASDNSPLHF
TGTGCCAGCAGCGCCTCGGATAATTCACCCCTCCACTTT
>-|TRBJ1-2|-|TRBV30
CAWMPGNFYGYTF
TGTGCCTGGATGCCAGGAAACTTCTATGGCTACACCTTC
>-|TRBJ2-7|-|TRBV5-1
CASSPGTGSYEQYF
TGCGCCAGCAGTCCGGGCACAGGATCCTACGAGCAGTACTTC
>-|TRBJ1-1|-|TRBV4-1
CASSQGLRGLGKGAFF
TGCGCCAGCAGCCAAGGTCTTCGGGGTTTGGGTAAGGGAGCTTTCTTT
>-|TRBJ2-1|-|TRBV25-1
CATQGGGQGSEEQFF
TGTGCCACCCAGGGTGGTGGGCAGGGCTCTGAAGAGCAGTTCTTC
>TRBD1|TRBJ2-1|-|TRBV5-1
CASESSGGAYNEQFF
TGCGCCAGCGAATCGTCAGGGGGCGCTTACAATGAGCAGTTCTTC
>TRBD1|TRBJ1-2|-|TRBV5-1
CASSLDPTGVGYGYTF
TGCGCCAGCAGCTTGGACCCCACAGGGGTCGGCTATGGCTACACCTTC
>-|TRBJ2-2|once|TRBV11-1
CASSRRGGIVTGELFF
TGTGCCAGCAGCCGACGGGGCGGGATTGTCACCGGGGAGCTGTTTTTT
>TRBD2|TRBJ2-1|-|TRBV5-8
CASSLGLAGVFF
TGTGCCAGCAGCTTGGGACTAGCGGGAGTGTTCTTC
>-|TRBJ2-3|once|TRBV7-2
CASSLVGVGTDTQYF
TGTGCCAGCAGCTTAGTGGGAGTCGGCACAGATACGCAGTATTTT
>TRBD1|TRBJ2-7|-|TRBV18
CASSPFWTGGAVHEQYF
TGTGCCAGCTCACCATTCTGGACAGGGGGCGCAGTACACGAGCAGTACTTC
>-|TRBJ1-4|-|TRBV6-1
CASSETWGRSNEKLFF
TGTGCCAGCAGTGAAACGTGGGGGCGATCTAATGAAAAACTGTTTTTT
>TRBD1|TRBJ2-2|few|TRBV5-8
CASSRIQTGANTGELFF
TGTGCCAGCAGCCGAATACAGACAGGGGCGAACACCGGGGAGCTGTTTTTT
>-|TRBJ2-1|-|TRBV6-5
CASSYGQGTYNEQFF
TGTGCCAGCAGTTACGGGCAGGGGACCTACAATGAGCAGTTCTTC
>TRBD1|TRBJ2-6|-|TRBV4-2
CASSKDRAGANVLTF
TGTGCCAGCAGCAAGGACAGGGCTGGGGCCAACGTCCTGACTTTC
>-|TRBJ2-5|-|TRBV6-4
CASSVLPSGQETQYF
TGTGCCAGCAGTGTTCTGCCCAGCGGCCAAGAGACCCAGTACTTC
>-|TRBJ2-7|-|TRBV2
CASSDAPGGFEQYF
TGTGCCAGCAGTGACGCCCCAGGCGGGTTCGAGCAGTACTTC
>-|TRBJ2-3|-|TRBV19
CASRERESTDTQYF
TGTGCCAGTCGAGAGAGGGAGAGCACAGATACGCAGTATTTT
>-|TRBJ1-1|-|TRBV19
CASTPWAGNTEAFF
TGTGCCAGTACCCCCTGGGCCGGGAACACTGAAGCTTTCTTT
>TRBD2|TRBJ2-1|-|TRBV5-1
CASSSGGSSYNEQFF
TGCGCCAGCAGCTCGGGGGGGAGCTCCTACAATGAGCAGTTCTTC
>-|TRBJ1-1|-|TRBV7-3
CASRPSTQENTEAFF
TGTGCCAGCAGACCTTCGACCCAGGAGAACACTGAAGCTTTCTTT
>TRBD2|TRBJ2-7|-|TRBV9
CASSVGGVDYEQYF
TGTGCCAGCAGCGTTGGGGGGGTGGACTACGAGCAGTACTTC
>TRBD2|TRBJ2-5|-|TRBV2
CASSSSGGPQETQYF
TGTGCCAGCAGTTCTAGCGGGGGCCCTCAAGAGACCCAGTACTTC
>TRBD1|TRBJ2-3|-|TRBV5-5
CASNNQGAGTDTQYF
TGTGCCAGCAACAATCAGGGGGCCGGCACAGATACGCAGTATTTT
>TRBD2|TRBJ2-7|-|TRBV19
CASSTQRGPLVEQYF
TGTGCCAGTAGTACCCAGCGGGGGCCCCTAGTCGAGCAGTACTTC
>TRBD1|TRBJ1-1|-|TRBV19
CASSIDRGRSEAFF
TGTGCCAGTAGTATAGACAGGGGGCGAAGTGAAGCTTTCTTT
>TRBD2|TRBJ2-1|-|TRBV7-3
CASSFQRGAYNEQFF
TGTGCCAGCAGCTTTCAGCGGGGAGCCTACAATGAGCAGTTCTTC
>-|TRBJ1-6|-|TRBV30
CAWSSRSPSPLHF
TGTGCCTGGAGTTCACGGTCCCCTTCCCCCCTCCACTTT
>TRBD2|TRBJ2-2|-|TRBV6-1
CASSLAGGYTGELFF
TGTGCCAGCAGTCTGGCGGGAGGGTACACCGGGGAGCTGTTTTTT
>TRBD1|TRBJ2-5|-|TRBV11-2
CASSPRTGWGETQYF
TGTGCCAGCAGCCCGCGGACAGGGTGGGGAGAGACCCAGTACTTC
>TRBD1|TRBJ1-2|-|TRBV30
CAWGGDTGTGHSYYGYTF
TGTGCCTGGGGAGGCGATACCGGGACAGGGCATAGTTACTATGGCTACACCTTC
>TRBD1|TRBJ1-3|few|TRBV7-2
CASSSGQGRNTIYF
TGTGCCAGCAGTTCCGGACAGGGACGGAACACCATATATTTT
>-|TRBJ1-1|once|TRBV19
CASKPPGDSSTEAFF
TGTGCCAGTAAACCCCCCGGAGACTCTAGCACTGAAGCTTTCTTT
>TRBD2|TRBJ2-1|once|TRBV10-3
CAISESGTSGNEQFF
TGTGCCATCAGTGAGTCTGGGACTAGCGGCAATGAGCAGTTCTTC
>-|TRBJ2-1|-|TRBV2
CASSEESSSLQGEQFF
TGTGCCAGCAGTGAAGAATCTAGTTCGCTTCAGGGTGAGCAGTTCTTC
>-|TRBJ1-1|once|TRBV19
CASSISQGENTEAFF
TGTGCCAGTAGTATATCGCAGGGTGAGAACACTGAAGCTTTCTTT
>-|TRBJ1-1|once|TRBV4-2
CASSQEEGESHTEAFF
TGTGCCAGCAGCCAAGAAGAGGGGGAGTCGCACACTGAAGCTTTCTTT
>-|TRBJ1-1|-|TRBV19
CASSLHGRNTEAFF
TGTGCCAGTAGCCTCCACGGGAGGAACACTGAAGCTTTCTTT
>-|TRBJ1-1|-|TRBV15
CATSRPEVTEAFF
TGTGCCACCAGCAGGCCCGAGGTGACTGAAGCTTTCTTT
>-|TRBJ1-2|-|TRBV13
CASSSFGGGHAYGYTF
TGTGCCAGCAGCTCTTTTGGCGGGGGGCACGCCTATGGCTACACCTTC
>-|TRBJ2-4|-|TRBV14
CASIRTDKNIQYF
TGTGCCAGCATCCGGACAGACAAAAACATTCAGTACTTC